One and the same sample provided the 27 T cell receptor beta chains below, sequenced in a study of T cell repertoires in aging, cancer and after chemotherapy. TRB rearrangements spanning V, D and J were amplified using mixed TRB-A/B primers. MiXCR was run by TCRdb on the multiplex PCR reads, yielding one entry per CDR3 protein. Among about 3,200 distinct CDR3 sequences, 20% to 25% were seen once, and the ten largest hold about 40%. Peripheral blood genomic DNA, not sorted cells or RNA, was the template. Sequencing was performed on blood. These TCRs come from a human donor with a blood cancer.

A few counts support this clonotype. This chain connects TRBV24-1 to TRBJ2-1; possible D gene TRBD2, 5 bases. CDR1 is KGHDR, CDR2 SFDVKD, per germline. The V end lost 3 bases, the J end lost 3 bases, and 14 bases lay between the germline ends. This CDR3 has 16 residues. CDR3 coding DNA: TGTGCCACCAGTGATATTGAAGGTGGAGGCTACAATGAGCAGTTCTTC. Its translation is CATSDIEGGGYNEQFF.

This clonotype is deemed medium-sized. The rearrangement joins TRBV6-5 to TRBJ1-3; the match to TRBD1 covers 7 bases. J lost 0 bases, V lost 4 bases, and 3 bases had no gene match. CDR1 and CDR2 from the germline V gene are MNHEY and SVGAGI. The length of the CDR3 is 15 residues. CDR3 DNA: TGTGCCAGCAGTTTCGGGACAGTCTCTGGAAACACCATATATTTT. Its translation is CASSFGTVSGNTIYF.

The chain links TRBV19 to TRBJ2-5, with TRBD2 identical over 12 bases. This CDR3 region has 15 residues. V lost 4 bases and J lost 11; bases outside the gene matches: 11. CDR1 LNHDA and CDR2 SQIVND come from the germline V gene (reference sequence). CDR3 sequence: CASSNPGLAGPSQYF. The DNA for the CDR3 is TGTGCCAGTAGTAACCCTGGACTAGCGGGGCCCTCTCAGTACTTC.

Points on this clonotype: This may stem from a read error, because a much larger clone lies one nucleotide away. The rearrangement joins TRBV6-1 to TRBJ1-2; D not certain. CDR1 is MNHNS and CDR2 is SASEGT in the germline V gene. This CDR3 has 15 amino acids. The CDR3 loop is CASSEDGGSSYGFTF. In nucleotides, the CDR3 is TGTGCCAGCAGTGAGGACGGTGGATCCTCCTATGGCTTCACCTTC.

Within the sample, this clonotype is medium-sized (0.01 to 0.1%). The chain links TRBV11-3 to TRBJ2-5; TRBD2 aligns across 10 bases. Germline trimming cut 2 bases from V and 9 bases from J; bases unmatched to any gene: 12. The CDR3 has 16 residues. In germline, CDR1 is SGHNT, CDR2 YENEEA. CDR3 loop: CASSLTPTSGRGAQYF. The CDR3 DNA sequence: TGTGCCAGCAGCTTAACCCCGACTAGCGGGCGGGGGGCCCAGTACTTC. The full variable domain, rest sourced from reference TRBV11-3 and TRBJ2-5, is EAGVVQSPRYKIIEKKQPVAFWCNPISGHNTLYWYLQNLGQGPELLIRYENEEAVDDSQLPKDRFSAERLKGVDSTLKIQPAELGDSAVYLCASSLTPTSGRGAQYFGPGTRLLVL.

This clonotype is termed medium-sized. V and J are TRBV6-5 and TRBJ1-6, with a tentative D call TRBD1 (6 bases). Per the germline V gene, CDR1 is MNHEY and CDR2 is SVGAGI. V lost 6 bases to trimming and J lost 6 bases, with 9 bases between them. The CDR3 has 13 residues. The DNA for the CDR3 is TGTGCCAGCAGGGACAGATCTAATTCACCCCTCCACTTT. It yields the protein CASRDRSNSPLHF.

This clonotype has more than one count but fewer than ten. V gene TRBV12-3 or TRBV12-4 combines with J gene TRBJ2-7, with TRBD2 matching 8 bases. The CDR3 sequence is 15 residues long. V lost 3 bases to trimming and J lost 2 bases; unmatched junction nucleotides: 6. The CDR3 spells CASSFAGGQTYEQYF. CDR3 DNA: TGTGCCAGCAGTTTTGCGGGAGGACAAACCTACGAGCAGTACTTC.

The chain combines TRBV5-1 with TRBJ1-3, with a possible D match to TRBD1 (6 bases). There are 15 residues in the CDR3. The germline CDR1 and CDR2 sequences are SGHRS and YFSETQ. The ends were cut back, 2 bases at V and 4 bases at J, with 13 bases in the middle. The CDR3 spells CASSFGGADGNTIYF. Written as DNA, the CDR3 is TGCGCCAGCAGCTTTGGGGGGGCGGACGGAAACACCATATATTTT.

This clonotype is medium-sized within its sample. The rearrangement joins TRBV19 to TRBJ2-3, with D unclear. The germline gives CDR1 LNHDA, CDR2 SQIVND (reference sequence). V lost 3 bases, J lost 4 bases, and 11 bases lay in between. CDR3 length equals 14 residues. CDR3 loop: CASSINLQSDTQYF. The CDR3 region has the DNA TGTGCCAGTAGTATTAATTTACAGTCAGATACGCAGTATTTT.

The sample holds one count of this clonotype. This may stem from a read error, because a much larger clone lies one nucleotide away. The chain is built from TRBV5-4 and TRBJ2-7, with 9 bases identical to TRBD1. The CDR3 spans 14 residues. The junction had 6 bases not matched to a gene; V was cut back by 4 bases and J by 4 bases. Germline lookup yields CDR1 SGHNT and CDR2 YYREEE (reference sequence). DNA of the CDR3: TGTGCCAGCAGCCGCGGGACAGGGTCGTACGAGCAGTACGTC. Its translation: CASSRGTGSYEQYV.

The chain is built from TRBV13 and TRBJ2-7; 10 bases align to TRBD1. The V and J ends lost 5 bases and 3 bases, in that order; junction bases with no gene match: 19. CDR1 is PRHDT, CDR2 FYEKMQ, per germline (reference sequence). This CDR3 is built from 19 residues. CDR3 amino acids: CASSQDLRQGAHFYYEQYF. DNA of the CDR3: TGTGCCAGCAGCCAAGATTTGAGACAGGGGGCGCATTTTTACTACGAGCAGTACTTC.

The V call is TRBV20-1, the J call TRBJ2-3; a weak D match, TRBD2 (5 bases). CDR3 length equals 16 residues. With 0 bases removed from V and 8 bases from J, the gap between germline ends came to 21 bases. Germline assignment: CDR1 DFQATT and CDR2 SNEGSKA (reference sequence). The CDR3 DNA sequence: TGCAGTGCTAGAGACCAGATTGGGAGCGGACTGGGTACGCAGTATTTT. Translating it yields CSARDQIGSGLGTQYF.

J is TRBJ2-1 and V is TRBV20-1, with 10 bases matching TRBD2. The CDR3 has 16 amino acids. V trimming: 0 bases; J trimming: 8 bases; junction bases outside the gene matches: 10. Germline V gene lookup returns CDR1 DFQATT and CDR2 SNEGSKA (reference sequence). CDR3 sequence: CSARETTLAGRDEQFF. The CDR3 bases are TGCAGTGCTAGAGAGACCACACTAGCGGGGAGGGATGAGCAGTTCTTC.

V usage is TRBV19 and J usage is TRBJ2-7; the D gene is possibly TRBD1 (6 bases). Between the trimmed V and J ends, which lost 6 bases and 6 bases, there was a span of 27 bases. Looked up from germline, CDR1 is LNHDA and CDR2 is SQIVND (reference sequence). The CDR3 has 17 residues. CDR3 residues: CASSRGRASDLISEQYF. CDR3 nucleotides: TGTGCCAGTAGCAGGGGAAGGGCTTCGGATTTGATAAGCGAGCAGTACTTC. Full variable domain (missing parts from reference TRBV19 and TRBJ2-7): DGGITQSPKYLFRKEGQNVTLSCEQNLNHDAMYWYRQDPGQGLRLIYYSQIVNDFQKGDIAEGYSVSREKKESFPLTVTSAQKNPTAFYLCASSRGRASDLISEQYFGPGTRLTVT.

By share, this clonotype counts as medium-sized. CDR3 nucleotide sequence: TGTGCCAGCAGAGACAGTGCTTACACTGAAGCTTTCTTT. It is translated as CASRDSAYTEAFF. The V gene is TRBV27, the J gene TRBJ1-1; possibly TRBD1 for D (5 bases). The CDR3 has 13 residues. Germline V lookup: CDR1 MNHEY, CDR2 SMNVEV (reference sequence). V was cut by 6 bases and J by 3 bases, with 11 bases left in between.

On this clonotype: A read error may be the cause here, since a much bigger clone is one base away. The chain uses TRBV7-2 and TRBJ2-1, with TRBD2 as a possible D gene (7 bases). Trimming removed 5 bases at V and 7 bases at J, with 15 bases between. The CDR3 extends over 14 amino acids. Per germline, CDR1 SGHTA and CDR2 FQGNSA. CDR3 nucleotide sequence: TGTGCCAGCAGCAAGTGGGGGGGCGGAAATGAGCAGTTCTTC. Translating gives CASSKWGGGNEQFF.

This clonotype was detected only a few times. The chain recombines TRBV24-1 with TRBJ2-1, with D tentatively TRBD1 (5 bases). The V gene lost 2 bases and the J gene lost 6 bases, with 16 bases spanning the gap. This CDR3 has 16 amino acids. The germline CDR1 and CDR2 sequences are KGHDR and SFDVKD. The CDR3 protein is CATSDSGRGRANEQFF. The DNA for the CDR3 is TGTGCCACCAGTGATTCAGGTAGGGGAAGGGCCAATGAGCAGTTCTTC.

V usage is TRBV7-6 and J usage is TRBJ2-5; possible D gene TRBD2, 5 bases. V was trimmed by 5 bases and J by 5 bases, leaving 9 bases between them. The CDR3 is made up of 12 amino acids. Germline CDR1 is SGHVS and CDR2 is FNYEAQ. In DNA, the CDR3 is TGTGCCAGCAGCCCGACGGGGGAGACCCAGTACTTC. It is translated as CASSPTGETQYF.

This chain joins TRBV28 and TRBJ2-2; D is uncertain. Trimming shortened V by 3 bases and J by 5 bases, and 13 bases separated the two germline ends. This CDR3 spans 15 amino acids. Germline CDR1 is MDHEN and CDR2 is SYDVKM. CDR3 in amino acids: CASSFGGKYTGELFF. The CDR3 DNA is TGTGCCAGCAGTTTCGGTGGGAAATATACCGGGGAGCTGTTTTTT.

This clonotype qualifies as medium-sized. This chain connects TRBV30 to TRBJ2-3; D possibly corresponds to TRBD2 (5 bases). Trimming stripped 0 bases from V and 2 bases from J, with 6 bases between. The germline V gene has CDR1 GTSNPN and CDR2 SVGIG (reference sequence). CDR3 size: 13 residues. The CDR3 sequence is CAWSVGDTDTQYF. Here the CDR3 DNA reads TGTGCCTGGAGTGTCGGGGACACAGATACGCAGTATTTT.

This clonotype came up a few times. The gene calls are TRBV7-6 and TRBJ2-3; 11 positions match TRBD2. Trimming cost V 5 bases and J 1 base; bases outside gene matches: 2. The CDR3 runs to 15 residues. CDR1 and CDR2 from the germline V gene are SGHVS and FNYEAQ. The CDR3 protein is CASSPLAGGTDTQYF. CDR3 sequence (DNA): TGTGCCAGCAGCCCACTAGCGGGAGGCACAGATACGCAGTATTTT.

This clonotype was seen a few times. This sequence joins TRBV28 and TRBJ2-7, with unresolved D. The V gene's germline CDR1 is MDHEN and CDR2 SYDVKM. This CDR3 region has 14 residues. Trimming left V 7 bases short and J 0 bases short, with 13 bases between. This CDR3 is CASTPGTNSYEQYF. Here the CDR3 DNA reads TGTGCCAGCACCCCGGGCACCAACTCCTACGAGCAGTACTTC.

About this clonotype itself: One junction end disagrees with the germline gene, perhaps due to a read error. The rearrangement uses TRBV12-3 or TRBV12-4 and TRBJ2-1; 7 bases map to TRBD2. The CDR3 spans 19 residues. This chain's CDR3 is CSSSSRRSGLSGSWNEQFF. The CDR3 region has the DNA TGTTCCAGCAGTTCCCGGAGGTCGGGACTATCGGGGTCTTGGAATGAGCAGTTCTTC.

This clonotype ranks as medium-sized (0.01 to 0.1%). The V and J genes are TRBV6-2 or TRBV6-3 and TRBJ2-1; TRBD2 agrees at 8 bases. This CDR3 contains 17 residues. Trimming removed 2 bases from V and 3 bases from J; junction bases left unmatched: 9. CDR1 is MNHEY, CDR2 SVGEGT, per germline. CDR3 region: CASSYPSLAGGYNEQFF. The CDR3 region has the DNA TGTGCCAGCAGTTACCCCTCCCTGGCGGGGGGCTACAATGAGCAGTTCTTC.

This chain connects TRBV19 to TRBJ1-1; no reliable D call. CDR1 and CDR2 (germline): LNHDA, SQIVND (reference sequence). V was shortened by 3 bases and J by 4 bases, with 12 bases between the two germline ends. The CDR3 runs to 14 residues. CDR3 sequence (DNA): TGTGCCAGTAGTATGGGTCATAAGGGCACTGAAGCTTTCTTT. Translating it yields CASSMGHKGTEAFF. Together with reference TRBV19 and TRBJ1-1, the CDR3 gives the full variable domain: DGGITQSPKYLFRKEGQNVTLSCEQNLNHDAMYWYRQDPGQGLRLIYYSQIVNDFQKGDIAEGYSVSREKKESFPLTVTSAQKNPTAFYLCASSMGHKGTEAFFGQGTRLTVV.

This clonotype counts as medium-sized. J is TRBJ2-2 and V is TRBV5-4, with a possible D match to TRBD2 (5 bases). V lost 2 bases and J 0 bases, leaving 8 bases between the germline ends. The CDR3 sequence is 15 residues long. The germline V gene encodes CDR1 SGHNT and CDR2 YYREEE (reference sequence). CDR3 loop: CASSLFGANTGELFF. The CDR3 coding sequence is TGTGCCAGCAGCTTATTCGGGGCGAACACCGGGGAGCTGTTTTTT. The full variable domain, in which reference TRBV5-4 and TRBJ2-2 provide the parts outside the CDR3, is ETGVTQSPTHLIKTRGQQVTLRCSSQSGHNTVSWYQQALGQGPQFIFQYYREEENGRGNFPPRFSGLQFPNYSSELNVNALELDDSALYLCASSLFGANTGELFFGEGSRLTVL.

This clonotype was picked up one time. Possible read error: a much larger clone is one base away. Given the absence of the conserved phenylalanine or tryptophan at the CDR3 end, a read error is likely. No DNA is shown, since the ends of the CDR3 on it are uncertain; the CDR3 is the one TCRdb lists. The rearrangement uses TRBV7-9 and TRBJ2-5; the tabulated D call, TRBD1, remains unverified against the DNA. Germline lookup yields CDR1 SEHNR and CDR2 FQNEAQ (reference sequence). Counting both end residues, the CDR3 totals 12 amino acids. The CDR3 reads CASSFVGREVGL.